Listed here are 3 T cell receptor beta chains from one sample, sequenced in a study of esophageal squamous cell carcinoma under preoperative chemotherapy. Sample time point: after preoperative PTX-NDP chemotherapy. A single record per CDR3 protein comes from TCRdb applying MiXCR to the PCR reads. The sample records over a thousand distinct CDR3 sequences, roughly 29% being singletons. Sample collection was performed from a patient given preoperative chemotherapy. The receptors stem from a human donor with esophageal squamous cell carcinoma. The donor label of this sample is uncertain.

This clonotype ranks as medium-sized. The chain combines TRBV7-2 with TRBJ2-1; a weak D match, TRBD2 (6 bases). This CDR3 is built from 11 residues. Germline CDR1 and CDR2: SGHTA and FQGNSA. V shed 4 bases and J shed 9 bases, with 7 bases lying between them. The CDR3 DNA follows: TGTGCCAGCAGCTACGGGGGTGAGCAGTTCTTC. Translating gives CASSYGGEQFF.

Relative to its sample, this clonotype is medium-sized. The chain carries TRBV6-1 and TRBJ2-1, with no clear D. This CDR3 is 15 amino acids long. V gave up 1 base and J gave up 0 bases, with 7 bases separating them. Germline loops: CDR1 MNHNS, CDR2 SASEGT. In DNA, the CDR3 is TGTGCCAGCAGTGAAGTGGCGGACTCCTACAATGAGCAGTTCTTC. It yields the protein CASSEVADSYNEQFF.

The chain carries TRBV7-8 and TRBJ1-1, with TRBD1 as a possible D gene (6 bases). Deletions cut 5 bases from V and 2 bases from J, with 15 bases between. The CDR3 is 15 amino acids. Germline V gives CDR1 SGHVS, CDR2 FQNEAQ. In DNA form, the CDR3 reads TGTGCCAGCAGCCCATGGGACACCTCAAACACTGAAGCTTTCTTT. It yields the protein CASSPWDTSNTEAFF.